Given below is one T cell receptor beta chain in context. The participants were between about 18 and 100 years old and came from 20 to 30 US areas. Participant-given clinical history determined each cohort assignment. A COVID-19 case had been met by exposed participants during the 2 weeks before study entry. These data belong to a study of blood T cell repertoires in COVID-19. Sequenced by immunoSEQ multiplex PCR; TCRdb stores in-frame clones only, minus some. The repertoire holds around 400,000 clones, roughly nine tenths seen once, with roughly 0.9% in the top ten. In germline, CDR1 is SGHTA, CDR2 FQGNSA. V trimming: 4 bases; J trimming: 5 bases; junction bases outside the gene matches: 7. CDR3 length equals 15 residues.

This TCR was recovered from a middle-aged woman who had been exposed to COVID-19. The chain employs TRBV7-2 and TRBJ1-4; TRBD1 aligns across 7 bases. Sequencing was done on a sample of PBMCs or T cells enriched from blood (not recorded which). The CDR3 region is CASSSGQDQNEKLFF. The CDR3 nucleotides are TGTGCCAGCAGCTCTGGACAGGATCAAAATGAAAAACTGTTTTTT.